This is a list of T cell receptor beta chains from one sample in a study of T cell responses to AZD1222 COVID-19 vaccine. Assay used: immunoSEQ multiplex PCR; TCRdb lists only in-frame clones, some missing. The table shows approximately 150,000 clones, with 90% occurring only once. The material was peripheral blood, obtained 28 days after the second AZD1222 dose. These TCRs come from an adult who received the AZD1222 COVID-19 vaccine. Both conserved end residues are part of each CDR3. A D gene is named only where the DNA matches it firmly. Size tells how often a clone was seen (once, few, many) or the class of an expanded clone, and some rows leave it out.

J gene,clone size,D gene,V gene,CDR3 DNA,CDR3 protein
TRBJ1-5,NA,NA,TRBV27,TGTGCCAGCAACGCAGAAAGGTTCCTTGTCAATCAGCCCCAGCATTTT,CASNAERFLVNQPQHF
TRBJ2-2,NA,NA,TRBV12-1,TGTGCCAGCAGCTTAATAGCGGGCGGGGAGCTGTTTTTT,CASSLIAGGELFF
TRBJ2-7,NA,NA,TRBV6-2/TRBV6-3,TGTGCCAGCAGTTACCAAACACAGGGTTTCCACGAGCAGTACTTC,CASSYQTQGFHEQYF
TRBJ1-5,once,NA,TRBV5-6,TGTGCCAGCAGCTTGGCCAGGGATCAGCCCCAGCATTTT,CASSLARDQPQHF
TRBJ1-2,NA,NA,TRBV5-4,TGTGCCAGCAGCTTGGAGCAGCGCGGCTATGGCTACACCTTC,CASSLEQRGYGYTF
TRBJ2-5,NA,TRBD2,TRBV28,TGTGCCAGCAGTTTCTCTAGCGGGAGGGCCGGGGAGACCCAGTACTTC,CASSFSSGRAGETQYF
TRBJ2-7,NA,NA,TRBV3-1/TRBV3-2,TGTGCCAGCAGCCCAAGACAAGGCGAGCAGTACTTC,CASSPRQGEQYF
TRBJ1-4,NA,NA,TRBV5-4,TGTGCCAGCAGCGCCACCGGGAGCTATGAAAAACTGTTTTTT,CASSATGSYEKLFF
TRBJ1-2,NA,NA,TRBV18,TGTGCCAGCGAAGATGGGGTGAGAGGCTACACCTTC,CASEDGVRGYTF
TRBJ2-1,NA,NA,TRBV4-3,TGCGCCAGCAGCCAAGTACGGGGCACCGAGCAGTTCTTC,CASSQVRGTEQFF
TRBJ2-5,many,NA,TRBV27,TGTGCCAGCAGTCATGGGGGCTGGGAGACCCAGTACTTC,CASSHGGWETQYF
TRBJ1-1,once,TRBD1,TRBV6-5,TGTGCCAGCAGTTACCGGGGACAGTTTAACACTGAAGCTTTCTTT,CASSYRGQFNTEAFF
TRBJ1-2,once,NA,TRBV18,TGTGCCAGCTCACCATCGGCAGGGAGGCACTATGGCTACACCTTC,CASSPSAGRHYGYTF
TRBJ2-3,NA,TRBD2,TRBV24-1,TGTGCCACCAGTGATTTAGGCGGGGGGCGCACAGATACGCAGTATTTT,CATSDLGGGRTDTQYF
TRBJ2-7,NA,NA,TRBV6-1,TGTGCCAGCAGTGAAGGCCATACGCGCGAGCAGTACTTC,CASSEGHTREQYF
TRBJ2-3,NA,TRBD1,TRBV5-1,TGCGCCAGCAGCTTGAGTAGGGTGGGACAGGCGAGCACAGATACGCAGTATTTT,CASSLSRVGQASTDTQYF
TRBJ1-6,NA,NA,TRBV4-3,TGCGCCAGCAGCCAAGATCTGACAGGTCGTTCACCCCTCCACTTT,CASSQDLTGRSPLHF
TRBJ2-1,NA,NA,TRBV28,TGTGCCAGCAGTTCTCCGACTTCGAGCTCCTACAATGAGCAGTTCTTC,CASSSPTSSSYNEQFF
TRBJ2-7,NA,NA,TRBV6-5,TGTGCCAGCAGTTACCGTTCAGGGGCCTTCTACGAGCAGTACTTC,CASSYRSGAFYEQYF
TRBJ2-2,once,TRBD2,TRBV24-1,TGTGCCACCAGTGATTCTGGCGGGGGGGCCGGGACCGGGGAGCTGTTTTTT,CATSDSGGGAGTGELFF
TRBJ2-2,NA,NA,TRBV7-9,TGTGCCAGCAGCTTAGCCGGGGTCACCGGGGAGCTGTTTTTT,CASSLAGVTGELFF
TRBJ2-5,NA,NA,TRBV11-1,TGTGCCAGCAGCTTAGGGCGGACCCAAGAGACCCAGTACTTC,CASSLGRTQETQYF
TRBJ1-6,NA,NA,TRBV3-1/TRBV3-2,TGTGCCAGCAGCCAAGTTGCGGCTAGCTCCTATAATTCACCCCTCCACTTT,CASSQVAASSYNSPLHF
TRBJ2-6,NA,TRBD1,TRBV7-2,TGTGCCAGCAGCTTAGGGGGACAGGGTCCTGGGGCCAACGTCCTGACTTTC,CASSLGGQGPGANVLTF
TRBJ1-4,NA,NA,TRBV19,TGTGCCAGTAGTCGGCAGGGTCCAGGTGGTGAAAAACTGTTTTTT,CASSRQGPGGEKLFF
TRBJ2-7,NA,NA,TRBV5-1,TGCGCCAGCAGCTTTGATTCCCTGTCGGACGAGCAGTACTTC,CASSFDSLSDEQYF
TRBJ2-3,NA,NA,TRBV19,TGTGCCAGTAGTATCGAAGACTTTTCAGATACGCAGTATTTT,CASSIEDFSDTQYF
TRBJ1-1,once,NA,TRBV25-1,TGTGCCAGCAGCACACCACAGGGAAGGGGCGCTGAAGCTTTCTTT,CASSTPQGRGAEAFF
TRBJ2-7,few,TRBD1,TRBV5-1,TGCGCCAGCAGCCCCGGGACAGGGTCCTACGAGCAGTACTTC,CASSPGTGSYEQYF
TRBJ1-5,NA,NA,TRBV18,TGTGCCAGCTCACCCGTGGGCGGGACGGGTAACAATCAGCCCCAGCATTTT,CASSPVGGTGNNQPQHF
TRBJ2-7,NA,TRBD2,TRBV3-1/TRBV3-2,TGTGCCAGCAGCCCCCGTAGCGGGGGGGCTGGGGAGCAGTACTTC,CASSPRSGGAGEQYF
TRBJ1-2,NA,NA,TRBV29-1,TGCAGCGTTGATTTTCAGAACCGCGTTGGCTACACCTTC,CSVDFQNRVGYTF
TRBJ2-7,NA,TRBD2,TRBV7-2,TGTGCCAGCAGCTTGAGCGGGAGCATATCCTACGAGCAGTACTTC,CASSLSGSISYEQYF